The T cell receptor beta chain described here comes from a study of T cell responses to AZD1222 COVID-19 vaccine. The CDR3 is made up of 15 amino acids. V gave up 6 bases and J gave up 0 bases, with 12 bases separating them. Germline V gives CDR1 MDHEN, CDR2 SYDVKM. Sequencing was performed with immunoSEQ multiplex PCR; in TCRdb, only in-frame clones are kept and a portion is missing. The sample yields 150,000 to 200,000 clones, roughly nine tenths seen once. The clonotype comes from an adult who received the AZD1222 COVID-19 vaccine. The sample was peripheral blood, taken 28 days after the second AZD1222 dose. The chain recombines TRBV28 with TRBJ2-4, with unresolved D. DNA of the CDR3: TGTGCCAGCAGCCCAGAGGCGATAGCCAAAAACATTCAGTACTTC. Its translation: CASSPEAIAKNIQYF.